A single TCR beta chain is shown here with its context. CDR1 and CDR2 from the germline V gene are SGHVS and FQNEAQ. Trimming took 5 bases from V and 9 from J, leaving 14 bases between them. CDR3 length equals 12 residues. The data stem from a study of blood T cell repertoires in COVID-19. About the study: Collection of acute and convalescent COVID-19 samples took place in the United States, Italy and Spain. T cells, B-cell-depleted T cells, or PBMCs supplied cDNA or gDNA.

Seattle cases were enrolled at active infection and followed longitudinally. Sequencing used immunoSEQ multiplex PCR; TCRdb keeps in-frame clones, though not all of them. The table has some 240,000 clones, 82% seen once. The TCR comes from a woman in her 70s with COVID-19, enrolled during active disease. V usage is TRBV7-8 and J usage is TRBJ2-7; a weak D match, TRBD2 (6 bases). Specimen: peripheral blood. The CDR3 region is CASSPTGDWQYF. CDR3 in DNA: TGTGCCAGCAGCCCCACGGGAGATTGGCAGTACTTC.